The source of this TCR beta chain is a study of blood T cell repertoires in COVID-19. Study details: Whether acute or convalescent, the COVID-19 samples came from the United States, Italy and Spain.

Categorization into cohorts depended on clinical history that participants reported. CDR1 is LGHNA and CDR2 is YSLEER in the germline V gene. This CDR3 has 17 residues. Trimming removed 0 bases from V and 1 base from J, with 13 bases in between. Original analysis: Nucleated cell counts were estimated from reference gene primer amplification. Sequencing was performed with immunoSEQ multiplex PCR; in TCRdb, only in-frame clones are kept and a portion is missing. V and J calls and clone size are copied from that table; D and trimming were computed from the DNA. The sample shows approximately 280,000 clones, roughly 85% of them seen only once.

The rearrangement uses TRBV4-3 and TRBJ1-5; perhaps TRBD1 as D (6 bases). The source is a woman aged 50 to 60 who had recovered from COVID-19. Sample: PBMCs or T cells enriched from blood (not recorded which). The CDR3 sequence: CASSQDEGTGSNQPQHF. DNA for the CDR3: TGCGCCAGCAGCCAAGATGAGGGCACAGGGAGCAATCAGCCCCAGCATTTT.